The 3 T cell receptor beta chains below all came from one sample that was sequenced in a study of T cell changes during pregnancy in multiple sclerosis. Some clones are missing from TCRdb's copy, which holds only in-frame ones; the method was immunoSEQ multiplex PCR. The sample includes about 21,000 clones, 88% of them seen just once. The specimen was CD8+ T cells from peripheral blood mononuclear cells, collected in the third trimester of pregnancy. The receptors shown here come from a female donor in good health, enrolled as a control in a pregnancy study.

V usage is TRBV10-3 and J usage is TRBJ1-2; perhaps TRBD1 as D (5 bases). V lost 3 bases and J lost 4, with 12 bases in between. The CDR3 consists of 14 residues. CDR1 ENHRY and CDR2 SYGVKD come from the germline V gene. The CDR3 DNA reads TGTGCCATCAGTGACCCCGACAGCTCCTATGGCTACACCTTC. It translates to CAISDPDSSYGYTF.

The chain is built from TRBV9 and TRBJ2-3, with TRBD2 matching over 10 bases. In germline, CDR1 is SGDLS, CDR2 YYNGEE. This CDR3 comprises 15 residues. V shed 5 bases and J 4 bases; nucleotides not matched to a gene: 7. CDR3 sequence reads: CASSPSGGFPDTQYF. For the CDR3, the DNA is TGTGCCAGCAGTCCTAGCGGGGGTTTCCCAGATACGCAGTATTTT.

This clone was seen just once. This rearrangement joins TRBV18 to TRBJ2-7; 8 bases agree with TRBD2. Germline CDR1 is KGHSH and CDR2 is LQKENI. The CDR3 contains 18 residues. With V trimmed by 6 bases and J by 3 bases, 19 bases remained unmatched. DNA of the CDR3: TGTGCCAGCTCGACCGGGACTAGTCCTCATCGCGGGCTCTACGAGCAGTACTTC. Protein sequence: CASSTGTSPHRGLYEQYF. Combining the CDR3 with reference TRBV18 and TRBJ2-7 gives the whole variable domain NAGVMQNPRHLVRRRGQEARLRCSPMKGHSHVYWYRQLPEEGLKFMVYLQKENIIDESGMPKERFSAEFPKEGPSILRIQQVVRGDSAAYFCASSTGTSPHRGLYEQYFGPGTRLTVT.